These 26 T cell receptor beta chains were sequenced from one sample in a study of beta chain features in type 1 diabetes. Study findings and constraints: The study found moderately but significantly shorter TCRB CDR3s in all four CD4+ subsets of Type 1 diabetes patients.

TCRB transcripts that were expressed got sequenced, as all of the isolated RNA had been reverse transcribed. Data came from immunoSEQ multiplex PCR; TCRdb stores just in-frame clones and leaves some out. Of some 290,000 clones in the sample, roughly an eighth are singletons; the top ten hold 0.017%. No antigens are known for them. The sample consisted of naive CD4+ T cells from blood. Source of these receptors: a man under 40 with type 1 diabetes.

J is TRBJ2-3 and V is TRBV5-1; perhaps TRBD2 as D (6 bases). The V end was cut by 4 bases, the J end by 5 bases, with 11 bases between. The length of the CDR3 is 13 residues. Germline CDR1 and CDR2: SGHRS and YFSETQ. The CDR3 spells CASSAGRVDTQYF. The CDR3 coding sequence is TGCGCCAGCAGCGCGGGACGGGTAGATACGCAGTATTTT.

In its sample, this clone was seen a few times. Additional DNA sequences in this sample encode the identical CDR3. The chain recombines TRBV7-3 with TRBJ2-1, with D maybe TRBD2 (5 bases). The germline V gene has CDR1 SGHTA and CDR2 FQGTGA. Trimming pared 2 bases from V and 6 bases from J, leaving 5 bases between. There are 12 residues in the CDR3. CDR3 in DNA: TGTGCCAGCAGCTTACGGGGCAATGAGCAGTTCTTC. Translation gives CASSLRGNEQFF.

The chain couples TRBV7-2 to TRBJ2-7; 7 bases match TRBD2. This CDR3 has 14 residues. The J segment lost 5 bases and the V segment lost 5 bases, leaving 9 bases of the junction unmatched. The germline V gene has CDR1 SGHTA and CDR2 FQGNSA. CDR3 DNA sequence: TGTGCCAGCAGCCGACTTGGGGGGGACCACGAGCAGTACTTC. Its translation is CASSRLGGDHEQYF.

The chain recombines TRBV11-2 with TRBJ2-1; no definite D call. V was trimmed by 2 bases and J by 2 bases, leaving 10 bases between them. The length of the CDR3 is 15 residues. Germline CDR1 and CDR2: SGHAT and FQNNGV. The CDR3 DNA reads as TGTGCCAGCAGCTTATCCGTGGGCACCTACAATGAGCAGTTCTTC. Its translation is CASSLSVGTYNEQFF.

This clone was seen more than once but under ten times. The gene calls are TRBV28 and TRBJ2-7; 10 bases are shared with TRBD2. This CDR3 contains 15 residues. Per germline, CDR1 MDHEN and CDR2 SYDVKM. V lost 6 bases to trimming and J lost 5 bases; unmatched junction nucleotides: 10. CDR3 coding DNA: TGTGCCAGCAGCCCTTCGGCTAGCGGGAGCCACGAGCAGTACTTC. Its translation is CASSPSASGSHEQYF.

V usage is TRBV29-1 and J usage is TRBJ2-1, with no clear D. Trimming left V 7 bases short and J 0 bases short, with 13 bases between. CDR1 and CDR2 (germline): SQVTM, ANQGSEA. The CDR3 has 14 residues. CDR3 DNA sequence: TGCAGCGCCATAATTGCGAGCTCCTACAATGAGCAGTTCTTC. Translation: CSAIIASSYNEQFF.

Here the CDR3 reads CASKPDRYIETQYF. CDR3 sequence (DNA): TGTGCCAGCAAACCTGACAGGTACATCGAGACCCAGTACTTC. This chain connects TRBV28 to TRBJ2-5, with D perhaps TRBD1 (6 bases). The CDR3 contains 14 residues. V was cut by 7 bases and J by 5 bases, with 17 bases left in between. In germline, CDR1 is MDHEN, CDR2 SYDVKM.

V usage is TRBV7-2 and J usage is TRBJ2-5; the D gene is possibly TRBD2 (5 bases). V lost 3 bases, J lost 9 bases, and 17 bases lay in between. Per the germline V gene, CDR1 is SGHTA and CDR2 is FQGNSA. This CDR3 spans 14 amino acids. The CDR3 sequence: CASSFHSRPGAQYF. The CDR3 nucleotides are TGTGCCAGCAGCTTTCACAGCCGTCCCGGGGCCCAGTACTTC.

This clone has more than one count but fewer than ten. The chain is built from TRBV30 and TRBJ2-3; TRBD2 aligns across 7 bases. This CDR3 contains 14 residues. After removal of 7 bases from V and 2 bases from J, the junction contained 9 bases not matched to a gene. Per the germline V gene, CDR1 is GTSNPN and CDR2 is SVGIG (reference sequence). The DNA for the CDR3 is TGTGCCTCCCAGAGCGGGGTCAACACAGATACGCAGTATTTT. Translated, it gives CASQSGVNTDTQYF.

This clone appeared a few times. The V call is TRBV7-2, the J call TRBJ2-1; 7 nucleotides line up with TRBD2. Germline CDR1 SGHTA, CDR2 FQGNSA. Trimming at V came to 1 base and at J to 6 bases, leaving 6 bases not matched to a gene. The CDR3 sequence is 15 residues long. The CDR3: CASSLGGGRANEQFF. The CDR3 nucleotides read TGTGCCAGCAGCTTAGGAGGTGGGAGGGCCAATGAGCAGTTCTTC.

Worth noting for this clone: The junction departs from germline at one end; a sequencing error may be responsible. The chain has TRBV6-5 and TRBJ1-1; possibly TRBD1 for D (5 bases). CDR1 is MNHEY and CDR2 is SVGAGI in the germline V gene. The CDR3 consists of 13 residues. CDR3 sequence (DNA): TGTGCCAGCAGTGCACAGGAGAACGCTGAAGCTTTCTTT. Its translation: CASSAQENAEAFF.

This clone was counted between two and nine times. This chain links TRBV30 with TRBJ2-4; the match to TRBD2 covers 10 bases. After removal of 0 bases from V and 6 bases from J, the junction contained 5 bases not matched to a gene. The CDR3 extends over 15 amino acids. In germline, CDR1 is GTSNPN, CDR2 SVGIG (reference sequence). The CDR3 DNA reads as TGTGCCTGGAGTGTAGCGGGAGGGCCCGGAAACATTCAGTACTTC. This translates into CAWSVAGGPGNIQYF.

The chain has TRBV10-3 and TRBJ2-5; D not certain. Germline V gene data show CDR1 as ENHRY and CDR2 as SYGVKD. The germline V and J ends were trimmed by 3 bases and 5 bases, with 4 bases remaining between them. The CDR3 totals 11 residues. This chain's CDR3 is CAISEAETQYF. The CDR3 coding sequence is TGTGCCATCAGTGAAGCGGAGACCCAGTACTTC.

This clone was detected a few times. This chain connects TRBV5-6 to TRBJ1-2; 7 bases align to TRBD1. The CDR3 contains 15 residues. V lost 4 bases to trimming and J lost 3 bases; unmatched junction nucleotides: 9. Germline CDR1 SGHDT, CDR2 YYEEEE. This CDR3 reads CASSLGTAGDYGYTF. As DNA, the CDR3 is TGTGCCAGCAGCCTGGGGACAGCCGGCGACTATGGCTACACCTTC.

This chain links TRBV30 with TRBJ2-3; no reliable D call. The CDR3 runs to 12 residues. Trimming stripped 5 bases from V and 1 base from J, with 7 bases between. Germline loops: CDR1 GTSNPN, CDR2 SVGIG (reference sequence). The CDR3 reads CAWCPGTDTQYF. DNA for the CDR3: TGTGCCTGGTGTCCGGGCACAGATACGCAGTATTTT.

In its sample, this clone was seen a few times. The chain uses TRBV10-3 and TRBJ1-2; TRBD1 agrees at 7 bases. The CDR3 runs 14 residues. V was clipped by 6 bases and J by 4 bases; unmatched bases: 8. CDR1 ENHRY and CDR2 SYGVKD come from the germline V gene. Here the CDR3 reads CAIRPRDSTYGYTF. CDR3 DNA sequence: TGTGCCATCAGGCCCCGGGACAGTACCTATGGCTACACCTTC.

This rearrangement joins TRBV28 to TRBJ2-1, with a tentative D call TRBD2 (6 bases). The germline V gene has CDR1 MDHEN and CDR2 SYDVKM. CDR3 length equals 14 residues. Trimming shortened V by 4 bases and J by 7 bases, and 14 bases separated the two germline ends. The CDR3 here is CASSYPALANEQFF. As DNA, the CDR3 is TGTGCCAGCAGTTATCCCGCGCTAGCGAATGAGCAGTTCTTC.

This clone appeared a few times. V usage is TRBV30 and J usage is TRBJ1-1, with D uncertain. Trimming removed 0 bases from V and 2 bases from J, with 7 bases in between. Germline V gene lookup returns CDR1 GTSNPN and CDR2 SVGIG (reference sequence). CDR3 length equals 13 residues. CDR3 loop: CAWSVEGNTEAFF. The CDR3 DNA reads as TGTGCCTGGAGTGTCGAGGGAAACACTGAAGCTTTCTTT.

The genes are TRBV7-7 and TRBJ2-5, with a tentative D call TRBD1 (6 bases). The germline CDR1 and CDR2 sequences are SSHAT and FNYEAQ (reference sequence). The CDR3 is 14 amino acids. Trimming cost V 4 bases and J 5 bases, with 14 bases left between them. The CDR3 is CASSYDRYSETQYF. The CDR3 DNA reads TGTGCCAGCAGCTACGACAGGTACTCGGAGACCCAGTACTTC.

In its sample, this clone was seen a few times. The chain is built from TRBV6-1 and TRBJ1-5; the D gene is possibly TRBD1 (6 bases). V lost 8 bases, J lost 5 bases, and 19 bases lay in between. The CDR3 has 15 residues. Germline CDR1 and CDR2: MNHNS and SASEGT. The CDR3 is CASLNLAGGDQPQHF. In DNA, the CDR3 is TGTGCCAGCTTGAATCTTGCGGGGGGCGATCAGCCCCAGCATTTT.

The V call is TRBV29-1, the J call TRBJ2-5; D may be TRBD2 (6 bases). Trimming removed 6 bases at V and 2 bases at J, with 13 bases between. The length of the CDR3 is 13 residues. CDR1 is SQVTM and CDR2 is ANQGSEA in the germline V gene. The CDR3 DNA reads as TGCAGCGTCGTGGGAGGCTTTCAAGAGACCCAGTACTTC. Protein product: CSVVGGFQETQYF.

This clone turned up a few times. The V call is TRBV6-6, the J call TRBJ2-2; the match to TRBD2 covers 7 bases. Germline CDR1 MNHNY, CDR2 SVGAGI (reference sequence). With 5 bases clipped from V and 4 bases from J, the junction kept 4 bases outside the gene matches. The CDR3 sequence is 14 residues long. The CDR3 reads CASSRLAGTGELFF. CDR3 nucleotides: TGTGCCAGCAGTCGACTAGCAGGCACCGGGGAGCTGTTTTTT.

This clone turned up a few times. The chain recombines TRBV7-8 with TRBJ2-2; possible D gene TRBD2, 7 bases. Trimming cost V 6 bases and J 2 bases, with 13 bases left between them. Germline CDR1 SGHVS, CDR2 FQNEAQ. This CDR3 region has 15 residues. CDR3 loop: CASRLGGGNTGELFF. Here the CDR3 DNA reads TGTGCCAGCAGACTAGGGGGGGGTAACACCGGGGAGCTGTTTTTT.

This clone was counted a few times. Within the sample, other DNA sequences also encode this same CDR3. The chain carries TRBV7-2 and TRBJ2-3; D remains ambiguous. This CDR3 contains 14 residues. V was clipped by 5 bases and J by 0 bases, with 9 bases between them. The germline V gene has CDR1 SGHTA and CDR2 FQGNSA. The CDR3 region is CASSQGGSTDTQYF. DNA of the CDR3: TGTGCCAGCAGCCAAGGCGGTAGCACAGATACGCAGTATTTT.

This chain uses TRBV29-1 with TRBJ2-5, with 7 bases aligning to TRBD2. The CDR3 runs to 15 residues. V shed 0 bases and J 3 bases; nucleotides not matched to a gene: 7. CDR1 and CDR2 from the germline V gene are SQVTM and ANQGSEA. CDR3 protein: CSVEDPGTKEETQYF. DNA for the CDR3: TGCAGCGTTGAAGACCCCGGGACTAAAGAAGAGACCCAGTACTTC.

This clone was seen more than once but under ten times. V and J are TRBV5-1 and TRBJ1-5; TRBD1 matches 8 bases. This CDR3 is 14 amino acids long. From germline, CDR1 is SGHRS and CDR2 YFSETQ. Losses at the gene ends were 0 bases for V and 6 bases for J; bases not matched to a gene: 2. The CDR3 nucleotides are TGCGCCAGCAGCTTGGACAGGGGGTCTCAGCCCCAGCATTTT. This encodes CASSLDRGSQPQHF.